This TCR beta chain was sequenced in a study of T cell clonotyping in hematopoietic cell transplantation. Assay used: immunoSEQ multiplex PCR; TCRdb lists only in-frame clones, some missing. The sample consists of roughly 1,200 clones, under 80% of them appearing once. The V and J ends lost 1 base and 0 bases respectively, with 8 bases between them. CDR1 SGHDT and CDR2 YYEEEE come from the germline V gene. CDR3 length equals 15 residues. This clonotype originated in a female patient aged 30 to 40 who had an allogeneic stem cell transplant, so T cells may come from the graft donor. Some clones in this sample may be carry-over from other donors' samples. The sequences come from peripheral blood mononuclear cells, collected 100 days after allogeneic stem cell transplant. The V gene is TRBV5-6, the J gene TRBJ1-3, with D possibly being TRBD1 (5 bases). CDR3 amino acids: CASSLRQHSGNTIYF. The CDR3 DNA follows: TGTGCCAGCAGCTTGAGACAGCACTCTGGAAACACCATATATTTT.